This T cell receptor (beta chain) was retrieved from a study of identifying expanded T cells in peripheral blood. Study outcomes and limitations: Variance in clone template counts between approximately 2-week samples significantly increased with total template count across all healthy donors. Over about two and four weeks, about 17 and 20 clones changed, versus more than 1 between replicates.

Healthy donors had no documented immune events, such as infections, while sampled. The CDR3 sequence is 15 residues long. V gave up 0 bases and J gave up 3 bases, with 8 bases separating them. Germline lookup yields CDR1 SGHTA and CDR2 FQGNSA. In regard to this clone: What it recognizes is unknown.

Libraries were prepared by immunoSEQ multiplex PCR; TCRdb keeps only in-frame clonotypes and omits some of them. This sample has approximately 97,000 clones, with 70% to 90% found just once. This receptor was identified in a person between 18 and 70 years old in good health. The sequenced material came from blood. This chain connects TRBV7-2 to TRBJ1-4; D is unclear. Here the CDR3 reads CASSLAGSANEKLFF. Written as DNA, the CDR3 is TGTGCCAGCAGCTTAGCGGGGAGCGCTAATGAAAAACTGTTTTTT.